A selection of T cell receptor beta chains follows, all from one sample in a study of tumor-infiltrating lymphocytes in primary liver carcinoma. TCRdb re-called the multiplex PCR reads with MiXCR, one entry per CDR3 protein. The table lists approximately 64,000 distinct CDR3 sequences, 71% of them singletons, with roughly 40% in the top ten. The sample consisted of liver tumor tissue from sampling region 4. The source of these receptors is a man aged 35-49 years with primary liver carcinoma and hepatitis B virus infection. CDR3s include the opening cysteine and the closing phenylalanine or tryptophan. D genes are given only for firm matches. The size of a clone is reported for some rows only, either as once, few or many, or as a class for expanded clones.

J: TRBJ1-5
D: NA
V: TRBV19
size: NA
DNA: TGTGCCAGTAAGCATGTGGGGGTACAGGTATCCAATCAGCCCCAGCATTTT
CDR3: CASKHVGVQVSNQPQHF

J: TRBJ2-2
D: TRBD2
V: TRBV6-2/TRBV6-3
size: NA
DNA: TGTACCAGCAGAGAAGCGGGAGTAGGGCCCGGGGAGCCGTTTTTT
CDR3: CTSREAGVGPGEPFF

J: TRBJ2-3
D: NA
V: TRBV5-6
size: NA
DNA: TGTGCCAGCAACACGGGACAAAAAACGTCAGATGCGCAGTATTTT
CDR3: CASNTGQKTSDAQYF

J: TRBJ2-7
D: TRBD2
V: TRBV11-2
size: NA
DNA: TGTGCCAGCAGACTAGGGACTAGCGGCTACGAGCAGCACTTC
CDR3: CASRLGTSGYEQHF

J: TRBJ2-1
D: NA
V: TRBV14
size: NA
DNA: TGTGCCAGCAGCCCTAACCCGGTCGGAGCGTGCCGAGACACTGAGCAGTTCTTC
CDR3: CASSPNPVGACRDTEQFF

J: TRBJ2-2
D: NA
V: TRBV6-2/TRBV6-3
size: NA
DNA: TGTACCAGCAGTCACTCGGGGTCCCCCAGGGAGCTGTTTTTT
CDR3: CTSSHSGSPRELFF

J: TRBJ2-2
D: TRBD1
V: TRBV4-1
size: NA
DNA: TGCGCCAGCAACATGAGACCCGGGACAGGGGGCTCAGGGGAGCTGTTTTTT
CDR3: CASNMRPGTGGSGELFF

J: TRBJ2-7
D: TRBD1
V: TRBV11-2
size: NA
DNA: TGTGTCAGTAGTCAAGGGACAGGGAGAACCTACGAGCAGTACTTC
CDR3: CVSSQGTGRTYEQYF

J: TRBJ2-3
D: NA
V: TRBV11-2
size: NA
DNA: TGTGCCAGCAGCTTGGGGATCACTAGTCAGACTAGCACAGATACGCAGTATTTT
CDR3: CASSLGITSQTSTDTQYF

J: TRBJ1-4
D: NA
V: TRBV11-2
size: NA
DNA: TGTGATAGCAGCTTAGAAGGGTTCGCTAATGTAAAACTGTTTTTT
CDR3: CDSSLEGFANVKLFF

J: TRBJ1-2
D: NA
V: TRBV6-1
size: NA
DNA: TGTGTCAACAGTCAGGATACCCGGGACGGGAACTATGGCTACACCTTC
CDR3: CVNSQDTRDGNYGYTF

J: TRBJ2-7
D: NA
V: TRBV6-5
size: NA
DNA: TGTGCCAGCAGGAAGAGGGCTTCAGAGTATTCCTACGAGCAGTACTTC
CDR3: CASRKRASEYSYEQYF

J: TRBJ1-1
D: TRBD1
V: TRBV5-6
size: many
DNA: TGTGCCAGCAGCGCACGACAGGGGCGGACTGAAGCTTTCTTT
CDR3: CASSARQGRTEAFF

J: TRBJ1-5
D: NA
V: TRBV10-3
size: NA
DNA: TGTGCCATCAGTGGGTATAAGGGCAATCAGCCCCAGCATTTT
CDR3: CAISGYKGNQPQHF

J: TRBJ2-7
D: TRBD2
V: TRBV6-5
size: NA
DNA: TGTGGCAGCAGAAAAAAAACGGGAGGCTCCTACGAGCAGTACTTC
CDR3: CGSRKKTGGSYEQYF

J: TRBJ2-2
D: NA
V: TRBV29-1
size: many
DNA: TGCAGTGGAGGCGGTGGCACCGGGGAGCTGTTTTTT
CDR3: CSGGGGTGELFF

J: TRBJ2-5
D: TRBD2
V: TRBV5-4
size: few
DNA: TGTGCCAGCAGCCCGGGAGGGGGAGAGACCCAGTACTTC
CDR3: CASSPGGGETQYF

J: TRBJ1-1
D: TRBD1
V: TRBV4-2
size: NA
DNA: TGTGCCAGCAGCCAAAAGTACGGACAGGGTTTTTGGACTGAAGGTTTCTTC
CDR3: CASSQKYGQGFWTEGFF

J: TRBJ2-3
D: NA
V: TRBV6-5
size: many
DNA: TGTGCCAGCAGTTACTCGAGGGGTATAGCAGATACGCAGTATTTT
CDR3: CASSYSRGIADTQYF

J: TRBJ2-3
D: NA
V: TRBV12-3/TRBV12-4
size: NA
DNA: TGTGCCAGCGGTTTATCGGCGCGTAGAGATACACAGTATTTT
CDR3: CASGLSARRDTQYF

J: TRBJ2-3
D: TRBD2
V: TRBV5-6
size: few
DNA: TGTGCCAACAGCCGCGGGACTAGCGGCATTATTCGCACGGATACGCAGTATTTT
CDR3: CANSRGTSGIIRTDTQYF

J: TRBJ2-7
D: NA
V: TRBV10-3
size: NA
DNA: TGTGCCATCAATGGTGGTCTAAACCTCTACGAGCAGTACTTC
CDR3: CAINGGLNLYEQYF

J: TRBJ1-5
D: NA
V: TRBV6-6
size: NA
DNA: TGTGCCAGCAGTGAGAGTAATAGCAATGAGCCCCATCATTTT
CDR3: CASSESNSNEPHHF

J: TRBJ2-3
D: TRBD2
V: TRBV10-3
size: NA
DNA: TGTGTCATCAGACGGGACTACAAACCGACAGATATGCAGTATTTT
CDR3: CVIRRDYKPTDMQYF

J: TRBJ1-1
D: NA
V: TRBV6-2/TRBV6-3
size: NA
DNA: TGTGCCAGCAGTTCCCCAGAGCTGAACACTGTAGCTCTCTTT
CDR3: CASSSPELNTVALF

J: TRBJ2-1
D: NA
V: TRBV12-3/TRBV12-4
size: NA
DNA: TGTGCCAGCAGTCTCGGACAGAACATTGAGCAGTTTTTC
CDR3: CASSLGQNIEQFF

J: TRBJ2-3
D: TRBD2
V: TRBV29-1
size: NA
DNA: TGCAGCGTTGAGTGGGAGGGCCGGAATATGCAGTATTTT
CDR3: CSVEWEGRNMQYF

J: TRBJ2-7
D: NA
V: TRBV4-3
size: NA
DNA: TGCGCCAGCAGTCCACCGGGAGAGTCCGAGCAGTACTTC
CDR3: CASSPPGESEQYF

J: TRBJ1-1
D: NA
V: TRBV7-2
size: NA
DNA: TGTGCCAGCAGCTTAGATAACAGGGCGACTGAAGCTTTCTTT
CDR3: CASSLDNRATEAFF

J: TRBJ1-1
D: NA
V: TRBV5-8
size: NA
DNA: TGTGCCAACAGCTCTGGGATTAAAAATGTTCTGAACACTGAAGCTTTCTTT
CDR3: CANSSGIKNVLNTEAFF

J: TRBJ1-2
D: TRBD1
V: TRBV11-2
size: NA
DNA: TGTGCCAGCAGTTTTGACAGGGCAGGGGGCTTCACCTTC
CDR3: CASSFDRAGGFTF

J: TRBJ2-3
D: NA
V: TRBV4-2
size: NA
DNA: TGTGCCAGCAGCCAAGTGACGCTTCTATCGGGAGCGACAGATACGCAGTCTTTT
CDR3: CASSQVTLLSGATDTQSF

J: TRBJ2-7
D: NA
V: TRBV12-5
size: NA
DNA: TGTACCAGTGAGGGGACCGGTTCCTACGAGCATTACTTC
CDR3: CTSEGTGSYEHYF

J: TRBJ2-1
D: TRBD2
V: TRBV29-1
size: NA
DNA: TGCAGCGCCCTATGGGACTACAATGAGCAGTTATTC
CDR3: CSALWDYNEQLF

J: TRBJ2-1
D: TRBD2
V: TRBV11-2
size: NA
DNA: TGTGCCAGCCGACCCCAGCGGGAGGGATTGGGTGAACAGTTCTTC
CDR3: CASRPQREGLGEQFF

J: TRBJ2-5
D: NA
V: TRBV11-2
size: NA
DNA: TGTGACAGCAGCCAAACTCCTAGCTGGTGGAAAGAGACCCAGTACTTC
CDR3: CDSSQTPSWWKETQYF

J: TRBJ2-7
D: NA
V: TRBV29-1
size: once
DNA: TGCAGCGCCATGACATCTGGGATCTGCGCTCCCTACGAGCAGTACTTC
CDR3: CSAMTSGICAPYEQYF

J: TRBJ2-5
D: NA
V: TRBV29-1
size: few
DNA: TGCAGCGTCCACACTGGGATGGAAGAACCCCAATACTTC
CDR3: CSVHTGMEEPQYF

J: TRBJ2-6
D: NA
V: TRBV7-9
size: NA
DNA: TGTGCCAACAGCTTAGCAGGCTCTGGGGCCAACGTCTTGACTTTC
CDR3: CANSLAGSGANVLTF

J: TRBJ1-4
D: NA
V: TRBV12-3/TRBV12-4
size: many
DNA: TGTGTCGGGGGGGCAGCAACTAATGAAAAACTGTTTTTT
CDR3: CVGGAATNEKLFF

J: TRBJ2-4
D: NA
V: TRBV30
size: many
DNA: TGTGCCTGGGAGAGGCCTTCGGGAGCCAAAAACATTCAGTACTTC
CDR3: CAWERPSGAKNIQYF

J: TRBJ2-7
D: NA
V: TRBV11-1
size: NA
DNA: TGTGCCAGCAGCTTAGGGGAAAACTACGAGCAGTACTTC
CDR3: CASSLGENYEQYF

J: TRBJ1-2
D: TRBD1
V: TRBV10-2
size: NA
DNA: TGCACCAGCGGGGACACAGGGGAGGCTTACTATGGCTACACCTTC
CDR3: CTSGDTGEAYYGYTF

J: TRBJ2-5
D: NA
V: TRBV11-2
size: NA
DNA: TGTGTCAGCAGCCCCCGGTCATCCCCAGGGGTGACCCAATACTTC
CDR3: CVSSPRSSPGVTQYF

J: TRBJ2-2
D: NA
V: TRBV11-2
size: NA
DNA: TGTGCCAGCAGCTTAGCAGTAGGAGAAGCGAACACCGGGGAGCTTTTTTTT
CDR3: CASSLAVGEANTGELFF

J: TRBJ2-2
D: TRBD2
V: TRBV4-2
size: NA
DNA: TGTGCCTGCAAAGGGACTAGCGGGACCATCGGGGAGCCGTTTTTT
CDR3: CACKGTSGTIGEPFF

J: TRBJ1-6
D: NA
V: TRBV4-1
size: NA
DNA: TGCGTCAGCAGCCAAGCAGTTGGGGTGGGGATTTATAATTCACCCCTCCACTTT
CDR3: CVSSQAVGVGIYNSPLHF

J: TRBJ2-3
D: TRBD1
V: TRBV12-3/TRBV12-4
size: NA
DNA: TGTGCCAGCCTGAGGGGGCGCCTCACAGATACGCAATATTTT
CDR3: CASLRGRLTDTQYF

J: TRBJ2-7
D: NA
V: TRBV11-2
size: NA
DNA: TGTGCCAGCAGCTTAGAGATGGCAAAACCCTACGAGCAGTACTTC
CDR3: CASSLEMAKPYEQYF

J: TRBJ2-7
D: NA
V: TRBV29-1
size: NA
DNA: TGCAGCGTTGTGGCAGGGTCACTCGAGCAGTACTTC
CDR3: CSVVAGSLEQYF

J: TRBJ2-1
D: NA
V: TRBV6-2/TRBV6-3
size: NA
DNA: TGTGCCAACAGTTACGCTACAGGATCGGATGAGCAGTTCTTC
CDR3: CANSYATGSDEQFF

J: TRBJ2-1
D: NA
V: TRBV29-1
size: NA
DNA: TGCAGCGTCGACAGGACATGGGTGAGTAATGAGCAATTCTTC
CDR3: CSVDRTWVSNEQFF

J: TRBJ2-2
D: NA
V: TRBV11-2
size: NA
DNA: TGTGCCAGCAGCTTATTAGGGGCCACCACCGGGGAGCCGTCTTTT
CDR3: CASSLLGATTGEPSF

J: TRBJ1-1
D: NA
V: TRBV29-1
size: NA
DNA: TGCAGCGTTAGATCCGGGTGGGGTATGAACACTGAGGCTTTCTTT
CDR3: CSVRSGWGMNTEAFF

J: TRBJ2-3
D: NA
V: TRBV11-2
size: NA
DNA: TGTGCCAGCTATTTGGGAGGTGGCAGCTTCAATATGACGTCGTCTAGCACAGATACGCAGTGTTTT
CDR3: CASYLGGGSFNMTSSSTDTQCF

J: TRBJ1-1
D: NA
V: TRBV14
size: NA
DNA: TGTGTCAGCGCCCTTCGCCGAGGGGGCACTGAAGCTTTCTTT
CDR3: CVSALRRGGTEAFF

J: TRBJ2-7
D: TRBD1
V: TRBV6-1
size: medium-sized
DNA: TGTGCCAGCAGTGAACCCGGACAGGGCGGCGAGCAGTACTTC
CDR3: CASSEPGQGGEQYF

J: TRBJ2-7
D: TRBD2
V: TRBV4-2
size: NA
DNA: TGTGCCAGCAGTGGAGAACCGGGACTAGCGGGAGGGCCACACGAGTACTACTTC
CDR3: CASSGEPGLAGGPHEYYF

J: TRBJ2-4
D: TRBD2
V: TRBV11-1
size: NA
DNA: TGTGCCAGCAGCTTTCCCGGGACTAGTGTGATCAAAAACATTCAGTACTTC
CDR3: CASSFPGTSVIKNIQYF

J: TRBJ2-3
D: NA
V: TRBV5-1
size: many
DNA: TGCGCCAGCAGCCCCCGGGCAGGTAGCACAGATACGCAGTATTTT
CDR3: CASSPRAGSTDTQYF